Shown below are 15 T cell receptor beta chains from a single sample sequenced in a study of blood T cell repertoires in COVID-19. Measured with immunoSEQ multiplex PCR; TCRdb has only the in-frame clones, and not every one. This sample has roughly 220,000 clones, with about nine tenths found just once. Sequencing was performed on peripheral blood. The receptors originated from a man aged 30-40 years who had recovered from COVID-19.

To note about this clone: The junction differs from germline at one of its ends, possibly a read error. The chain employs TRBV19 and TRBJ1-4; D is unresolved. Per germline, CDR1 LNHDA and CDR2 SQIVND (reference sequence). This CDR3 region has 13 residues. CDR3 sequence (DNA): TGTGCCAGCACTGGAGGAGTGGGTGGAAAAGTGTTTTTT. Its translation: CASTGGVGGKVFF. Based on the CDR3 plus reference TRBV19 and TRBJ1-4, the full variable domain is DGGITQSPKYLFRKEGQNVTLSCEQNLNHDAMYWYRQDPGQGLRLIYYSQIVNDFQKGDIAEGYSVSREKKESFPLTVTSAQKNPTAFYLCASTGGVGGKVFFGSGTQLSVL.

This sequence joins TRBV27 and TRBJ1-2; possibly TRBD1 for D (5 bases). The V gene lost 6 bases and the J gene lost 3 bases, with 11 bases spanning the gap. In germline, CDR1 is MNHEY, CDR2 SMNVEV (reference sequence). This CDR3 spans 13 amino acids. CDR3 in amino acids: CASRGQTHYGYTF. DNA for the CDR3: TGTGCCAGCAGGGGGCAGACACACTATGGCTACACCTTC.

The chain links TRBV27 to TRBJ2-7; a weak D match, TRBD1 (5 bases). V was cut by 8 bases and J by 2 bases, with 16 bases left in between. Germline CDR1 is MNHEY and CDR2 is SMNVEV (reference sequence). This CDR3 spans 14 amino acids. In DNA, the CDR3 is TGTGCCAGCTCTCTGGGGCTCGAGACCTACGAGCAGTACTTC. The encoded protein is CASSLGLETYEQYF.

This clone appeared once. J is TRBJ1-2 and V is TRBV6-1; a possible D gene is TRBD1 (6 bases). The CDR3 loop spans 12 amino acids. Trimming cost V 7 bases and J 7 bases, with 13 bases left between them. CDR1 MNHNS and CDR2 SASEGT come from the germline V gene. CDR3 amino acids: CASTIQGSGYTF. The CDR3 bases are TGTGCCAGCACTATACAGGGTTCTGGCTACACCTTC.

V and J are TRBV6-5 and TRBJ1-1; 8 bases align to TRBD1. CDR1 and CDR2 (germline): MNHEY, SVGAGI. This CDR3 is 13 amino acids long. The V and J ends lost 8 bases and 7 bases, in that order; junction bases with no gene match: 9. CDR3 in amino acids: CASQARGPYEAFF. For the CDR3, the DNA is TGTGCCAGCCAAGCCAGGGGGCCCTATGAAGCTTTCTTT.

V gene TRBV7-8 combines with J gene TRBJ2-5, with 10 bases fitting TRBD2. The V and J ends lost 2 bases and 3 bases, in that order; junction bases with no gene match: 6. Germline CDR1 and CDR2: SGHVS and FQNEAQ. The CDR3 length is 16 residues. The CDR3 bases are TGTGCCAGCAGCTTAAGCGGGGGGGCTATTAAAGAGACCCAGTACTTC. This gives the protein CASSLSGGAIKETQYF. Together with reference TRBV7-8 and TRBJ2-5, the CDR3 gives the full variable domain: GAGVSQSPRYKVAKRGQDVALRCDPISGHVSLFWYQQALGQGPEFLTYFQNEAQLDKSGLPSDRFFAERPEGSVSTLKIQRTQQEDSAVYLCASSLSGGAIKETQYFGPGTRLLVL.

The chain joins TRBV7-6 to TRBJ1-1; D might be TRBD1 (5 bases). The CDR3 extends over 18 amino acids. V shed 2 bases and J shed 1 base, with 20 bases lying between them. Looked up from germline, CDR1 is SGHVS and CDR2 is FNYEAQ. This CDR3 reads CASSLSRSGGLENTEAFF. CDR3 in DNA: TGTGCCAGCAGCTTAAGTAGGAGCGGGGGATTGGAGAACACTGAAGCTTTCTTT.

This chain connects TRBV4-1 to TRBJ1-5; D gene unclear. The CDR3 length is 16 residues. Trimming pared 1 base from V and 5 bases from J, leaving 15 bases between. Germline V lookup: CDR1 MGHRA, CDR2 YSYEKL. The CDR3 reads CASSQGLIAVHQPQHF. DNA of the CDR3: TGCGCCAGCAGCCAAGGACTAATAGCGGTTCATCAGCCCCAGCATTTT.

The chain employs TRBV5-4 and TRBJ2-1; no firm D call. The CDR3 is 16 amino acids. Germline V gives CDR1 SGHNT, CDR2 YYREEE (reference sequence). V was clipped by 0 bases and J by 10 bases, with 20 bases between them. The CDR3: CASSLGGVLGLQEQFF. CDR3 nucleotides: TGTGCCAGCAGCTTGGGAGGCGTCCTTGGCCTCCAAGAGCAGTTCTTC.

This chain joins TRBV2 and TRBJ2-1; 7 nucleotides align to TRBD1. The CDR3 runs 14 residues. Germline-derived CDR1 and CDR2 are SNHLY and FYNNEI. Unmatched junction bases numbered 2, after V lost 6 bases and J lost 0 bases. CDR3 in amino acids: CASRGQSSYNEQFF. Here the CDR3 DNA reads TGTGCCAGCAGGGGACAGAGCTCCTACAATGAGCAGTTCTTC.

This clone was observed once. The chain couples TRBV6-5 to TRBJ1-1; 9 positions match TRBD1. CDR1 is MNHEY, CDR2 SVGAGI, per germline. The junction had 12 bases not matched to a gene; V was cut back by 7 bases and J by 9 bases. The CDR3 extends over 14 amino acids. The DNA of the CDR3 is TGTGCCAGCACCTCACCAACAGGGGGCTCTCAAGCTTTCTTT. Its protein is CASTSPTGGSQAFF.

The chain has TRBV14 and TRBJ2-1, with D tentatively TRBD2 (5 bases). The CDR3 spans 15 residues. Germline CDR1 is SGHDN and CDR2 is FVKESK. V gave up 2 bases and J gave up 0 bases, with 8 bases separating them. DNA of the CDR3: TGTGCCAGCAGCCAAATAGGGAGCTCCTACAATGAGCAGTTCTTC. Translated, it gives CASSQIGSSYNEQFF.

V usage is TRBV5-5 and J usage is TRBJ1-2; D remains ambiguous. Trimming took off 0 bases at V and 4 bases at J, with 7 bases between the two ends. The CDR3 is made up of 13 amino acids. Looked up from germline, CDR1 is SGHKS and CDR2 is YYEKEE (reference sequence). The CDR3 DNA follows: TGTGCCAGCAGCTTGGAGCCCTCCTATGGCTACACCTTC. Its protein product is CASSLEPSYGYTF.

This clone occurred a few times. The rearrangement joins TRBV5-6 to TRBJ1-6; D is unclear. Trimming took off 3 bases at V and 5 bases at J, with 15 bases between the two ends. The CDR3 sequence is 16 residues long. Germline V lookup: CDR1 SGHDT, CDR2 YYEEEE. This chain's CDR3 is CASSSYKYGNNSPLHF. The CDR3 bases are TGTGCCAGCAGCTCCTACAAATACGGGAATAATTCACCCCTCCACTTT. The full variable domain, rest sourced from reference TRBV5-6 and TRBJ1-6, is DAGVTQSPTHLIKTRGQQVTLRCSPKSGHDTVSWYQQALGQGPQFIFQYYEEEERQRGNFPDRFSGHQFPNYSSELNVNALLLGDSALYLCASSSYKYGNNSPLHFGNGTRLTVT.

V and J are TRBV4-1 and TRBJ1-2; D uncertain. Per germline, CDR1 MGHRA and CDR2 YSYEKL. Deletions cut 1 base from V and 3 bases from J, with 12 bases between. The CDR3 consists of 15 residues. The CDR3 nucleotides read TGCGCCAGCAGCCAAGGTAACCCGGGTTACTATGGCTACACCTTC. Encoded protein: CASSQGNPGYYGYTF.